This T cell receptor beta chain was found in a study of T cells after yellow fever vaccination. A process of 5'RACE template switching, which added a universal primer site and UMIs, was used to make TCR cDNA. One entry per CDR3 protein results from TCRdb running MiXCR on the 5' RACE reads. The data contain tens of thousands of distinct CDR3 sequences, 10% to 15% of them singletons. General observations from the study: The appearance of a small share of clonotypes in both CD4 and CD8 compartments was observed.

The length of the CDR3 is 19 residues. J lost 6 bases, V lost 4 bases, and 16 bases had no gene match. Germline V lookup: CDR1 MNHEY, CDR2 SVGEGT. The receptor comes from a man younger than 35 who received the YFV17D yellow fever vaccine. The rearrangement links TRBV6-2 or TRBV6-3 to TRBJ2-2, with 11 bases identical to TRBD1. This material consisted of CD8+ T cells not binding an NS4B(214-222) dextramer, sorted from PBMCs, taken roughly 20 days after the first yellow fever vaccination. The CDR3 DNA follows: TGTGCCAGCAGTTCCGGACAGGGGGCCTTTCGGGGTATCCCCGGGGAGCTGTTTTTT. Amino acid sequence: CASSSGQGAFRGIPGELFF.